This T cell receptor (beta chain) was retrieved from a study of blood T cell repertoires in COVID-19. Study overall: The origin of the acute and convalescent COVID-19 samples was the United States, Italy and Spain.

As handled by the study authors: Amplification of reference gene primers was used by the study to estimate nucleated cell counts. The table came from immunoSEQ multiplex PCR; TCRdb's copy has only in-frame clones and leaves some out. V, J and clone size are those of that table, while D and trimming were read from the DNA. The sample carries 70,000 to 80,000 clones, around 90% recorded once. The CDR3 is 11 residues long. V gave up 0 bases and J gave up 9 bases, with 3 bases separating them. Looked up from germline, CDR1 is SGHDN and CDR2 is FVKESK. Material for sequencing was peripheral blood. V and J are TRBV14 and TRBJ2-1; D call uncertain. The origin of this receptor is a woman in her forties or fifties with acute or convalescent COVID-19. The CDR3 reads CASSQDFEQFF. The DNA for the CDR3 is TGTGCCAGCAGCCAAGACTTTGAGCAGTTCTTC.